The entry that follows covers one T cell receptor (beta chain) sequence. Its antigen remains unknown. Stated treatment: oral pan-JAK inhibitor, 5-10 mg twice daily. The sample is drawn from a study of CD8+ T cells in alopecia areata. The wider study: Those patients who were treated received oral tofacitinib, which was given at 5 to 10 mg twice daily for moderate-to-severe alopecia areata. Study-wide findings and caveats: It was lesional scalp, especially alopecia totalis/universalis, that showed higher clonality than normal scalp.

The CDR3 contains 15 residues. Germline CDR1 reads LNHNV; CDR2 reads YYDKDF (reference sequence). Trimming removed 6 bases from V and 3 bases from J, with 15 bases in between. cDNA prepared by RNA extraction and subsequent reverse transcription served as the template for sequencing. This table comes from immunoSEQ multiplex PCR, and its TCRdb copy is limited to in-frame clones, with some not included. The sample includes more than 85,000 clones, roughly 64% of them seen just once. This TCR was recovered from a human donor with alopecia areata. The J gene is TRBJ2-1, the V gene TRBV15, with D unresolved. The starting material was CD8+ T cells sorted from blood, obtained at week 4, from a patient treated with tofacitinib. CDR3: CATRGTENFYNEQFF. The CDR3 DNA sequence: TGTGCCACCAGGGGAACTGAAAATTTCTACAATGAGCAGTTCTTC.